This entry lists 31 T cell receptor beta chains sequenced from one sample in a study of CD8+CD57+ T cells in acquired aplastic anemia. In patients chosen for sequencing, flow cytometry had shown CD8+CD57+ cell expansion. Both TCR beta VDJ combination and CDR3 sequence profiling were carried out. Genomic DNA was the template for this profiling. TCRdb reprocessed the reads with MiXCR, giving one entry per CDR3 protein. Here the sample spans fewer than 300,000 distinct CDR3 sequences, 65% to 90% being singletons. Input material: sorted CD4+, CD8+, or CD8+CD57+ T cells (not recorded which) from PBMCs. The receptors were sampled from a human donor with aplastic anemia.

The rearrangement uses TRBV2 and TRBJ2-3; the D is unclear. Between the trimmed V and J ends, which lost 0 bases and 15 bases, there was a span of 19 bases. Germline CDR1 SNHLY, CDR2 FYNNEI. CDR3 size: 14 residues. CDR3 in DNA: TGTGCCAGCAGTGAAGCGGTCTCTCGCGACACCCTATATTTT. Translated, it gives CASSEAVSRDTLYF. Drawing the rest from reference TRBV2 and TRBJ2-3, the complete variable domain is EPEVTQTPSHQVTQMGQEVILRCVPISNHLYFYWYRQILGQKVEFLVSFYNNEISEKSEIFDDQFSVERPDGSNFTLKIRSTKLEDSAMYFCASSEAVSRDTLYFGPGTRLTVL.

The gene calls are TRBV12-3 or TRBV12-4 and TRBJ1-5; 7 bases line up with TRBD1. The V and J ends lost 6 bases and 9 bases, in that order; junction bases with no gene match: 8. The CDR3 loop spans 13 amino acids. The CDR3 bases are TGTGCCAGCAGCAACAGGGGTGGCGGGCCCCAGCATTTT. Its protein product is CASSNRGGGPQHF.

The chain combines TRBV9 with TRBJ1-1; unclear D gene. Germline V gives CDR1 SGDLS, CDR2 YYNGEE. The CDR3 covers 15 residues. Trimming shortened V by 0 bases and J by 11 bases, and 20 bases separated the two germline ends. The CDR3 reads CASSVGSAAQNFAFF. For the CDR3, the DNA is TGTGCCAGCAGCGTAGGTTCGGCTGCGCAGAATTTTGCTTTCTTT.

The V call is TRBV7-8, the J call TRBJ2-7; D gene ambiguous. The germline gives CDR1 SGHVS, CDR2 FQNEAQ. The CDR3 spans 18 residues. Deletions cut 2 bases from V and 4 bases from J, with 24 bases between. CDR3 region: CASSLPRGRNTQYYEQYV. CDR3 in DNA: TGTGCCAGCAGCTTACCGCGAGGTCGCAATACGCAGTATTACGAGCAGTACGTC.

V gene TRBV7-9 combines with J gene TRBJ1-5; weak D call: TRBD1 (5 bases). The germline V gene encodes CDR1 SEHNR and CDR2 FQNEAQ (reference sequence). Trimming left V 5 bases short and J 13 bases short, with 24 bases between. The CDR3 runs to 15 residues. CDR3 loop: CASSITSGGDTQQHF. Written as DNA, the CDR3 is TGTGCCAGCAGCATTACTAGCGGGGGGGATACGCAGCAGCATTTT.

Concerning this clonotype itself: Its ends do not fully match the called genes, so a read error is possible. The CDR3 DNA reads as TGCGCCAGCAGCCAATCGTATAGCAATCAGCCCCAGCATTTT. It encodes CASSQSYSNQPQHF. This chain joins TRBV13 and TRBJ1-5; no firm D call. There are 14 residues in the CDR3. Per germline, CDR1 PRHDT and CDR2 FYEKMQ (reference sequence).

This clonotype has just one count. The V gene is TRBV15, the J gene TRBJ1-2; D possibly corresponds to TRBD1 (5 bases). V lost 0 bases and J 5 bases, leaving 25 bases between the germline ends. This CDR3 contains 19 residues. Germline V gene data show CDR1 as LNHNV and CDR2 as YYDKDF (reference sequence). The CDR3 loop reads CATSRDPPLINGTAYGYTF. The CDR3 region has the DNA TGTGCCACCAGCAGAGATCCCCCCCTTATCAACGGGACGGCTTATGGCTACACCTTC.

This clonotype was picked up a small number of times. A junction boundary mismatches the germline segment, possibly from a read error. This chain connects TRBV24-1 to TRBJ2-2; TRBD2 is a possible D gene (5 bases). The germline CDR1 and CDR2 sequences are KGHDR and SFDVKD. The CDR3 loop spans 13 amino acids. The DNA of the CDR3 is TGTGCCAGCAGTTCTCTGGCGGGCGGGGAGCTGTTTTTT. Protein product: CASSSLAGGELFF.

This clonotype appeared a few times. J is TRBJ1-2 and V is TRBV10-2; no clear D. V was trimmed by 8 bases and J by 5 bases, leaving 12 bases between them. The CDR3 consists of 12 residues. Germline assignment: CDR1 WSHSY and CDR2 SAAADI. The CDR3 DNA is TGCGCCAGCCTGGCGGAATTTTATGGCTACACCTTC. Translated: CASLAEFYGYTF.

Note on this clonotype: The junction departs from germline at one end; a sequencing error may be responsible. V usage is TRBV2 and J usage is TRBJ2-2; TRBD1 matches at 8 bases. Looked up from germline, CDR1 is SNHLY and CDR2 is FYNNEI. The CDR3 consists of 13 residues. The CDR3, as DNA: TGTGCCACCGGGGCAGGGGGCACCGGGACGCTGTATTTT. Protein: CATGAGGTGTLYF.

This clonotype has a single count. The CDR3 nucleotides read TGTGCTAGTGGTTTGGGGGCCGGCGAGCAGTACGTC. This translates into CASGLGAGEQYV. V usage is TRBV12-5 and J usage is TRBJ2-7; D uncertain. The CDR3 totals 12 residues. Trimming left V 1 base short and J 6 bases short, with 7 bases between. Per germline, CDR1 LGHNT and CDR2 FRNRAP.

A note on this clonotype: A read error may produce the germline difference seen at one junction end. The chain employs TRBV9 and TRBJ2-1; perhaps D is TRBD1 or TRBD2 (5 bases each). Per the germline V gene, CDR1 is SGDLS and CDR2 is YYNGEE. The CDR3 extends over 12 amino acids. CDR3 nucleotides: TGTACCAGCGGATTGGCAGGGAACAAGCGGTACTTC. It translates to CTSGLAGNKRYF.

Comment on this clonotype: The conserved phenylalanine or tryptophan is not found at the CDR3 terminus, so this likely reflects a read error. Because the CDR3's place on the DNA is in doubt, the DNA is left out and the CDR3 is given as listed by TCRdb. This sequence joins TRBV7-3 and TRBJ2-7. The CDR3 is 12 residues long, counting both termini. The germline CDR1 and CDR2 sequences are SGHTA and FQGTGA. The chain's CDR3 is CASSLAGSVDTQ.

In the case of this clonotype: A junction boundary mismatches the germline segment, possibly from a read error. This chain links TRBV7-9 with TRBJ1-4; no reliable D call. Germline CDR1 and CDR2: SEHNR and FQNEAQ (reference sequence). There are 12 residues in the CDR3. The CDR3 is CASRAFGERLFF. In nucleotides, the CDR3 is TGTGCCAGCAGAGCTTTTGGAGAAAGACTGTTTTTT. Full variable domain (missing parts from reference TRBV7-9 and TRBJ1-4): DTGVSQNPRHKITKRGQNVTFRCDPISEHNRLYWYRQTLGQGPEFLTYFQNEAQLEKSRLLSDRFSAERPKGSFSTLEIQRTEQGDSAMYLCASRAFGERLFFGSGTQLSVL.

V is TRBV7-2 and J is TRBJ1-5; a weak D match, TRBD1 (5 bases). Germline loops: CDR1 SGHTA, CDR2 FQGNSA. This CDR3 is 16 amino acids long. V lost 1 base and J 1 base, leaving 11 bases between the germline ends. This CDR3 reads CASSLEGPGSNQPQHF. The CDR3 coding sequence is TGTGCCAGCAGCTTAGAAGGTCCAGGGAGCAATCAGCCCCAGCATTTT. The complete variable domain, with remaining parts taken from reference TRBV7-2 and TRBJ1-5, reads GAGVSQSPSNKVTEKGKDVELRCDPISGHTALYWYRQSLGQGLEFLIYFQGNSAPDKSGLPSDRFSAERTGGSVSTLTIQRTQQEDSAVYLCASSLEGPGSNQPQHFGDGTRLSIL.

Comment on this clonotype: One end of the junction is discordant with germline, which a read error may explain. This chain connects TRBV2 to TRBJ2-3; possible D gene TRBD2, 6 bases. The CDR3 runs to 14 residues. The germline CDR1 and CDR2 sequences are SNHLY and FYNNEI. For the CDR3, the DNA is TGTGCCAGCAGCGAAGCGGGCGGACACAATACGCAGTATTTT. Its protein product is CASSEAGGHNTQYF.

The V gene is TRBV9, the J gene TRBJ2-6; the D is unclear. Trimming left V 0 bases short and J 13 bases short, with 20 bases between. The germline CDR1 and CDR2 sequences are SGDLS and YYNGEE. The CDR3 length is 16 residues. The CDR3 here is CASSVGGRDSYEVLTF. The CDR3 coding sequence is TGTGCCAGCAGCGTAGGGGGTAGAGACTCCTACGAGGTCCTGACTTTC.

As to this clonotype: Germline and junction disagree at one end, which may indicate a read error. This chain connects TRBV29-1 to TRBJ1-1; perhaps TRBD1 as D (5 bases). Germline-derived CDR1 and CDR2 are SQVTM and ANQGSEA. This CDR3 region has 12 residues. The CDR3 DNA sequence: TGCAGCGTCAGGGTAGCGAACACTGAAGCTTTCTTC. Its translation: CSVRVANTEAFF.

This sequence joins TRBV11-2 and TRBJ2-2; D may be TRBD2 (6 bases). Trimming took off 5 bases at V and 11 bases at J, with 12 bases between the two ends. The CDR3 is 12 residues long. CDR1 is SGHAT, CDR2 FQNNGV, per germline. The CDR3 loop reads CASSALLAELFF. CDR3 sequence (DNA): TGTGCCAGCAGCGCCTTACTAGCCGAGCTGTTTTTT.

This clonotype was recorded only once. The junction does not match germline at one end; this may be a read error. The chain recombines TRBV15 with TRBJ2-3; either TRBD1 or TRBD2 may supply D (5 bases each). The J call may be mistaken, given a closer DNA end match to TRBJ2-7. Germline V gives CDR1 LNHNV, CDR2 YYDKDF (reference sequence). This CDR3 is built from 14 residues. DNA of the CDR3: TGTGCCAGCAGCTGCCCGGGACGTGCCTACACGCAGTACTTC. Translated: CASSCPGRAYTQYF.

On this clonotype: At one end the junction does not follow the germline gene, possibly because of a read error. V gene TRBV7-3 combines with J gene TRBJ2-7; D may match TRBD1 or TRBD2 (5 bases each). CDR1 is SGHTA, CDR2 FQGTGA, per germline. The CDR3 length is 13 residues. The CDR3, as DNA: TGTGCCAGCTCAGGGACGGCCAACGACGAGGAGTACTTC. It translates to CASSGTANDEEYF.

On this clonotype itself: The conserved phenylalanine or tryptophan is not found at the CDR3 terminus, so this likely reflects a read error. The DNA is left out, because the CDR3 cannot be placed on it with certainty; the CDR3 is given as TCRdb lists it. The genes are TRBV2 and TRBJ2-1; TRBD1 is the table's D call and was not checked against the DNA. Germline CDR1 and CDR2: SNHLY and FYNNEI. The CDR3 region is 16 residues in length, termini included. The CDR3 sequence: CASGDGGTDAQDFGLC.

About this clonotype itself: One end of the junction fails to match germline, which may point to a read error. The rearrangement links TRBV7-9 to TRBJ2-3; 7 bases line up with TRBD1. Germline assignment: CDR1 SEHNR and CDR2 FQNEAQ (reference sequence). This CDR3 is built from 12 residues. DNA of the CDR3: TGTGCCGGAAAGGGGGCGTGGGAGACCCAGTACTTT. Its translation: CAGKGAWETQYF.

CDR3 in DNA: TGTGCCAGCAGCTTAGCGGGAGGCGCCGATGCGCAGTATTACGAGCAGTACGTC. Its protein is CASSLAGGADAQYYEQYV. The V call is TRBV7-8, the J call TRBJ2-7; possible D gene TRBD2, 6 bases. CDR1 is SGHVS, CDR2 FQNEAQ, per germline. There are 18 residues in the CDR3. The V end lost 0 bases, the J end lost 4 bases, and 22 bases lay between the germline ends.

The rearrangement links TRBV7-9 to TRBJ1-2; D remains ambiguous. CDR1 and CDR2 from the germline V gene are SEHNR and FQNEAQ (reference sequence). With 3 bases removed from V and 6 bases from J, the gap between germline ends came to 20 bases. There are 16 residues in the CDR3. The CDR3: CASSFERSGVVDGYTF. CDR3 coding DNA: TGTGCCAGCAGCTTTGAGAGAAGCGGGGTGGTCGATGGCTACACCTTC. Full variable domain (rest looked up from reference TRBV7-9 and TRBJ1-2): DTGVSQNPRHKITKRGQNVTFRCDPISEHNRLYWYRQTLGQGPEFLTYFQNEAQLEKSRLLSDRFSAERPKGSFSTLEIQRTEQGDSAMYLCASSFERSGVVDGYTFGSGTRLTVV.

A remark on this clonotype: As the CDR3 is not closed by the conserved phenylalanine or tryptophan, this likely results from a read error. The DNA is omitted, as the CDR3 cannot be located on it reliably, and the CDR3 follows TCRdb's listing. The chain has TRBV7-6 and TRBJ2-3; the table's D call, TRBD2, was not checked against the DNA. Germline V gene sequence: CDR1 SGHVS, CDR2 FNYEAQ. The CDR3 is made up of 13 amino acids, end residues included. The CDR3 reads CASSSGRALTPLH.

Remarks on this clonotype: The CDR3 does not end in the conserved phenylalanine or tryptophan, so this is likely a read error. The chain is built from TRBV19 and TRBJ2-1; D perhaps matches TRBD2 (5 bases). Germline V gene data show CDR1 as LNHDA and CDR2 as SQIVND (reference sequence). CDR3 length: 16 residues. Trimming took 1 base from V and 11 from J, leaving 21 bases between them. The CDR3 is CASSIGSGAYNEQQFV. The CDR3, as DNA: TGTGCCAGTAGTATAGGGAGCGGAGCCTACAATGAGCAGCAGTTCGTC.

Worth noting for this clonotype: The junction differs from germline at one of its ends, possibly a read error. The CDR3 reads CATSIDPREETQYF. The CDR3 nucleotides read TGTGCCACCAGCATAGATCCGAGAGAAGAGACCCAGTACTTC. The genes are TRBV11-3 and TRBJ2-5; D unclear. The germline V gene has CDR1 SGHNT and CDR2 YENEEA. The CDR3 length is 14 residues. Looking up the rest from reference TRBV11-3 and TRBJ2-5 gives the full variable domain: EAGVVQSPRYKIIEKKQPVAFWCNPISGHNTLYWYLQNLGQGPELLIRYENEEAVDDSQLPKDRFSAERLKGVDSTLKIQPAELGDSAVYLCATSIDPREETQYFGPGTRLLVL.

V gene TRBV7-2 combines with J gene TRBJ2-7; the D gene is possibly TRBD1 (5 bases). This CDR3 has 18 residues. Germline assignment: CDR1 SGHTA and CDR2 FQGNSA. V lost 1 base to trimming and J lost 4 bases, with 23 bases between them. CDR3 protein: CASSLEPDRTTLYYEQYV. As DNA, the CDR3 is TGTGCCAGCAGCTTAGAGCCAGACCGGACAACGCTGTATTACGAGCAGTACGTC.

This chain joins TRBV5-1 and TRBJ2-7; D remains ambiguous. The CDR3 runs 14 residues. Looked up from germline, CDR1 is SGHRS and CDR2 is YFSETQ. Trimming removed 4 bases at V and 6 bases at J, with 17 bases between. The CDR3 nucleotides are TGCGCCAGCAGCGATAACAGCAGCCACACCGAGCAGTACGTC. Translating gives CASSDNSSHTEQYV.

On this clonotype itself: Given a much more abundant clone one base away, this may be a read error. The DNA is omitted, as the CDR3 cannot be located on it reliably, and the CDR3 follows TCRdb's listing. The gene calls are TRBV9 and TRBJ1-4. Germline V CDR1 and CDR2: SGDLS, YYNGEE. 17 amino acids form the CDR3, both terminal residues included. CDR3: CASSVRSDTQYFEKLFF.